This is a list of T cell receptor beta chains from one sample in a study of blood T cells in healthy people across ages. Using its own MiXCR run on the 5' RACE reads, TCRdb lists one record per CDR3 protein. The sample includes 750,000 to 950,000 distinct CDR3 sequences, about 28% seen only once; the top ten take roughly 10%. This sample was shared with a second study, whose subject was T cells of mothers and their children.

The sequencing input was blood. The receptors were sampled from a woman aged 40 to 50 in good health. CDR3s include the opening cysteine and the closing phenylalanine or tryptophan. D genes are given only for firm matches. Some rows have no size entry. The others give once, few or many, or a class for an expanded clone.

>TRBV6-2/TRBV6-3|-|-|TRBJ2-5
TGTGCCAGCAGTAGGGGGACATCCAATAATCAAGAGACCCAGTACTTC
CASSRGTSNNQETQYF
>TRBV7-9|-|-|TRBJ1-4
TGTGCCAGCAGCGAAGAGGGGCGCGCGAGTGAAAAACTGTTTTTT
CASSEEGRASEKLFF
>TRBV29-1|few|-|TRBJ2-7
TGCAGCGTTGAAGGGGTCGGGCAGGCGTCCTACGAGCAGTACTTC
CSVEGVGQASYEQYF
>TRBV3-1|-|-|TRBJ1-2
TGTGCCAGCAGCTCCCCCGGTGACGGAGCCTATGGCTACACCTTC
CASSSPGDGAYGYTF
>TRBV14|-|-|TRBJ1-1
TGTGCCACGAGGAGAATGAACACTGAAGCTTTCTTT
CATRRMNTEAFF
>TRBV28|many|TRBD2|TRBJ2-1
TGTGCCACAAGGGGACTAGCGGGGGGGAGCTCCTACAATGAGCAGTTCTTC
CATRGLAGGSSYNEQFF
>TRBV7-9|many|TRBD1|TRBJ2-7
TGTGCCAGCAGCTCAGGGACAGGGAACTTCGACGAGCAGTACTTC
CASSSGTGNFDEQYF
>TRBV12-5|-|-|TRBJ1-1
TGTGCTAGTGGGATAGAGACTGAAGCTTTCTTT
CASGIETEAFF
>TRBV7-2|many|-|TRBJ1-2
TGTGCCAGCAGCTCCGTGCGGGCGGCGGATGGCTACACCTTC
CASSSVRAADGYTF
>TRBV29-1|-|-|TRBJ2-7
TGCAGTGTTGAAGATCCGAGCTCCTACAATGAGCAGTACTTC
CSVEDPSSYNEQYF
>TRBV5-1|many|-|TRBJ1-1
TGCGCCAGCAGCCCAGGACAAGAGAGTGAAGCTTTCTTT
CASSPGQESEAFF
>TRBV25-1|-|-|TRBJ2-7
TGTGCCAGCAGTGAGGTCAAGGGAGCCTACGAGCAGTACTTC
CASSEVKGAYEQYF
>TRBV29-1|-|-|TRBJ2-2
TGCAGCGTTGGGACAACAAACACCGGGGAGCTGTTTTTT
CSVGTTNTGELFF
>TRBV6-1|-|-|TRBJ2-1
TGTGCCAGCAGTGAGCAGGAGGGGGCGATCAATGAGCAGTTCTTC
CASSEQEGAINEQFF
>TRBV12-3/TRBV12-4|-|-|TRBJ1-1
TGTGCCAGCAGCTCGCGGGATGAAGCTTTCTTT
CASSSRDEAFF
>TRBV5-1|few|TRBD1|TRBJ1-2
TGCGCCAGCAGCAAGCGGACAGGGGGCGGTCAAAACTATGGCTACACCTTC
CASSKRTGGGQNYGYTF
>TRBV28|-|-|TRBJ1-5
TGTGCCAGCAAACCTAGCTATAGCAATCAGCCCCAGCATTTT
CASKPSYSNQPQHF
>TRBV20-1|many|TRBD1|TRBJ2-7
TGCAGTGCCCCCCGGGGGACAGGGGGCTACGAGCAGTACTTC
CSAPRGTGGYEQYF